A single sample gave rise to the 5 T cell receptor beta chains below, sequenced in a study of cytotoxic CD8 clonotypes in ibrutinib-treated CLL (dated by TCRdb to 2020 to 2023). Library creation used the immunoSEQ multiplex PCR assay. Here the immuneACCESS table is served through TCRdb, limited to in-frame sequences with V and J called. Missing clones are a known gap in these copies; in checked studies unresolved V genes cover under half, and the rest lacks a known reason. The sample table holds around 200,000 clones, of which more than 65% were seen once. The ten largest clones take up approximately 6% of the sample. Interpreted using the paper, the time point label stands for: more than 10 months on ibrutinib. This sample comprised PBMCs, obtained after 12 months of ibrutinib treatment. The receptors originated from a human donor with chronic lymphocytic leukemia.

The V gene is TRBV5-1, the J gene TRBJ1-1; 12 positions agree with TRBD1. The junction had 12 bases not matched to a gene; V was cut back by 6 bases and J by 6 bases. Germline CDR1 is SGHRS and CDR2 is YFSETQ. This CDR3 is built from 16 residues. The CDR3 reads CASIPGTGGAGAEAFF. CDR3 in DNA: TGCGCCAGCATCCCCGGGACAGGGGGCGCAGGGGCTGAAGCTTTCTTT.

J is TRBJ1-1 and V is TRBV30, with unresolved D. The ends were cut back, 4 bases at V and 1 base at J, with 7 bases in the middle. Germline lookup yields CDR1 GTSNPN and CDR2 SVGIG (reference sequence). The CDR3 loop spans 12 amino acids. The DNA of the CDR3 is TGTGCCTGGACCCCAGGGAACACTGAAGCTTTCTTT. It encodes CAWTPGNTEAFF.

This chain connects TRBV20-1 to TRBJ1-1; D is unresolved. The CDR3 has 11 residues. V shed 5 bases and J shed 2 bases, with 6 bases lying between them. Germline CDR1 reads DFQATT; CDR2 reads SNEGSKA (reference sequence). CDR3 nucleotides: TGCAGTGCTCCCTTTAACACTGAAGCTTTCTTT. Its translation: CSAPFNTEAFF.

J is TRBJ1-2 and V is TRBV6-6; D is ambiguous. V lost 0 bases and J lost 2, with 10 bases in between. CDR1 is MNHNY and CDR2 is SVGAGI in the germline V gene (reference sequence). The CDR3 has 15 amino acids. The CDR3 DNA follows: TGTGCCAGCAGTTACTCCCTGGCCGGCAACTATGGCTACACCTTC. This codes for CASSYSLAGNYGYTF.

This chain joins TRBV29-1 and TRBJ2-5, with 9 bases fitting TRBD2. Germline CDR1 and CDR2: SQVTM and ANQGSEA. V was pared by 4 bases and J by 2 bases, with 11 bases of the junction left unmatched. The CDR3 loop spans 16 amino acids. The CDR3 coding sequence is TGCAGCGTTGCCAGCGGGAGGAGTAGAGGGCAAGAGACCCAGTACTTC. Protein sequence: CSVASGRSRGQETQYF.